What follows describes a single TCR beta chain. The antigen remains unidentified. The data stem from a study of T cell responses to AZD1222 COVID-19 vaccine. Clones were read by immunoSEQ multiplex PCR, and TCRdb kept only the in-frame ones, dropping some. The sample consists of approximately 160,000 clones, 90% of them appearing once. This CDR3 has 15 residues. The V gene's germline CDR1 is SGHTA and CDR2 FQGTGA. The ends were cut back, 4 bases at V and 6 bases at J, with 18 bases in the middle. Findings of the study overall: Dominant CD4 TCR responses targeted spike regions 160-218 and 743-854. Repertoires were collected only later (after the peak T cell response had occurred). Spike-specific TCR breadth rose after two AZD1222 doses, and depth rose as well.

The clonotype was recovered from an adult in good health. The rearrangement links TRBV7-3 to TRBJ1-2; D not resolved. The specimen was peripheral blood, collected on day 0 of AZD1222 vaccination. CDR3 in amino acids: CASSSLDSVPHGYTF. The CDR3 nucleotides are TGTGCCAGCAGCTCACTAGACTCCGTCCCCCATGGCTACACCTTC.